The clone carrying this T cell receptor (beta chain) occurred a few times. Thyroid surgery was preceded by no treatment in any patient. The data were taken from a study of metastatic and nonmetastatic thyroid tumors. V gave up 8 bases and J gave up 7 bases; unmatched junction bases: 11. CDR3 length: 16 amino acids. CDR1 is MNHNS and CDR2 is SASEGT in the germline V gene. TCRdb re-clonotyped the PCR reads through MiXCR. The sample holds 12,000 or so clones, around 26% seen once. The sample comprised adjacent normal tissue. This TCR derives from a male donor with papillary thyroid cancer or a benign thyroid nodule (not recorded which). Some clones in this sample may be carry-over from other donors' samples. The chain has TRBV6-1 and TRBJ2-3; 14 bases align to TRBD2. This CDR3 is CASARSWTSGGNTQYF. DNA for the CDR3: TGTGCCAGCGCTCGATCCTGGACTAGCGGGGGGAATACGCAGTATTTT.